The 11 T cell receptor beta chains listed next were all sequenced from one sample in a study of T cells after yellow fever vaccination (dated by TCRdb to between 2019 and 2020). Receptor amplification or capture employed 5' RACE. Instrument used: Illumina HiSeq 2500. In-frame beta chains were kept once TCRdb had trimmed the public reads at Q25 with fastp and called clones with MiXCR. Under each unique CDR3 protein, matching rows form one entry showing the most common genes and DNA. For this sample the table gives some 600,000 distinct CDR3 sequences, of which 10% to 15% were detected only once. 14% to 15% of the sample is held by the ten biggest clonotypes. According to the study, the label for this sample's treatment or condition signals: live attenuated yellow fever vaccine strain. The sequencing used PBMCs, collected on the day of the yellow fever booster vaccination. The receptors come from a man aged 25 to 45 who received the YFV17D yellow fever vaccine.

This clonotype was observed many times. The chain couples TRBV18 to TRBJ2-5, with D hard to call. The germline V and J ends were trimmed by 6 bases and 2 bases, with 13 bases remaining between them. This CDR3 region has 14 residues. Per the germline V gene, CDR1 is KGHSH and CDR2 is LQKENI. CDR3 loop: CASSRDNRQETQYF. CDR3 sequence (DNA): TGTGCCAGCTCGCGAGATAACCGACAAGAGACCCAGTACTTC.

This clonotype was picked up a small number of times. The chain is built from TRBV29-1 and TRBJ1-2; weak D call: TRBD1 (5 bases). This CDR3 is 15 amino acids long. V was clipped by 1 base and J by 3 bases, with 15 bases between them. The germline gives CDR1 SQVTM, CDR2 ANQGSEA. The CDR3 sequence: CSVEGVGRADYGYTF. The DNA of the CDR3 is TGCAGCGTTGAAGGAGTTGGCAGGGCGGACTATGGCTACACCTTC.

This rearrangement joins TRBV18 to TRBJ2-1; either TRBD1 or TRBD2 may fit D (5 bases each). The V and J ends lost 4 bases and 4 bases respectively, with 14 bases between them. Per the germline V gene, CDR1 is KGHSH and CDR2 is LQKENI. This CDR3 region has 15 residues. In DNA form, the CDR3 reads TGTGCCAGCTCACTCGTCGGGGCCGGATACAATGAGCAGTTCTTC. As protein: CASSLVGAGYNEQFF.

This clonotype was found a few times. The rearrangement links TRBV28 to TRBJ2-1; no clear D gene. Per the germline V gene, CDR1 is MDHEN and CDR2 is SYDVKM. V lost 4 bases and J lost 14, with 12 bases in between. This CDR3 is 11 amino acids long. This CDR3 is CASSSPERKFF. The CDR3 region has the DNA TGTGCCAGCAGTTCTCCAGAGAGAAAGTTCTTC.

The gene calls are TRBV18 and TRBJ2-1; 8 bases are a match to TRBD2. Germline V gene lookup returns CDR1 KGHSH and CDR2 LQKENI. The CDR3 runs to 15 residues. V lost 1 base to trimming and J lost 7 bases; unmatched junction nucleotides: 6. Here the CDR3 DNA reads TGTGCCAGCTCACCACGAGCGGGAGTATCAAATGAGCAGTTCTTC. This encodes CASSPRAGVSNEQFF.

This clonotype was detected ten times or more. This chain connects TRBV6-1 to TRBJ1-2, with D perhaps TRBD1 (5 bases). The CDR3 is made up of 13 amino acids. Germline V lookup: CDR1 MNHNS, CDR2 SASEGT. V dropped 6 bases and J dropped 1 base, with 9 bases sitting between them. The CDR3 is CASSQGFNYGYTF. DNA of the CDR3: TGTGCCAGCAGCCAGGGCTTTAACTATGGCTACACCTTC.

A few counts support this clonotype. The genes are TRBV28 and TRBJ2-5; TRBD2 agrees at 11 bases. Germline-derived CDR1 and CDR2 are MDHEN and SYDVKM. CDR3 size: 17 residues. V was pared by 5 bases and J by 2 bases, with 10 bases of the junction left unmatched. CDR3 DNA sequence: TGTGCCAGCAGTCTTAGACCGGGACTAGCGGCTCAAGAGACCCAGTACTTC. Protein product: CASSLRPGLAAQETQYF.

The V gene is TRBV7-2, the J gene TRBJ2-2, with D perhaps given as TRBD1 or TRBD2 (5 bases each). Germline CDR1 SGHTA, CDR2 FQGNSA. With 5 bases removed from V and 6 bases from J, the gap between germline ends came to 13 bases. This CDR3 spans 14 amino acids. Here the CDR3 DNA reads TGTGCCAGCAGCGAAGTAGCGACAGCCGGGGAGCTGTTTTTT. It encodes CASSEVATAGELFF.

This clonotype came up a few times. Written as DNA, the CDR3 is TGTGCCAGCAGCGCGATGCAACACACTAGCACAGATACGCAGTATTTT. It specifies CASSAMQHTSTDTQYF. The V and J genes are TRBV3-1 and TRBJ2-3; D gene ambiguous. The CDR3 extends over 16 amino acids. Per the germline V gene, CDR1 is LGHDT and CDR2 is YNNKEL (reference sequence). The V gene lost 5 bases and the J gene lost 0 bases, with 15 bases spanning the gap.

This clonotype was picked up a small number of times. This chain uses TRBV6-2 or TRBV6-3 with TRBJ2-3, with D maybe TRBD1 (7 bases). Between the trimmed V and J ends, which lost 7 bases and 4 bases, there was a span of 15 bases. This CDR3 has 14 amino acids. Germline CDR1 MNHEY, CDR2 SVGEGT. In DNA form, the CDR3 reads TGTGCCAGCAACAGGACAGGAGGGGCAGATACGCAGTATTTT. Protein: CASNRTGGADTQYF.

This clonotype was found a few times. The chain has TRBV7-8 and TRBJ2-3, with 11 bases lining up with TRBD2. The CDR3 runs 17 residues. The ends lost 5 bases at V and 8 bases at J; junction bases unmatched: 15. CDR1 SGHVS and CDR2 FQNEAQ come from the germline V gene. CDR3 in DNA: TGTGCCAGCAGCCCAAACAGACCCCTAGCGGGAGGTGGTACGCAGTATTTT. Amino acids: CASSPNRPLAGGGTQYF.